Sequencing of this T cell receptor (beta chain) was carried out in a study of shared clonotypes between healthy human individuals. CDR3 length: 12 amino acids. V lost 3 bases and J lost 6, with 7 bases in between. Germline values: CDR1 SGDLS, CDR2 YYNGEE. This clone has just a few counts. Other DNA sequences within the sample encode an identical CDR3. Deep was the level at which the assay was run. TCRdb keeps only in-frame clones here, not all; method: immunoSEQ multiplex PCR. The top ten hold 10% of the sample, which has 170,000 or so clones, 60% to 75% seen once. The chain is built from TRBV9 and TRBJ2-1; D possibly corresponds to TRBD1 (6 bases). This sequence originates from a man aged 30 to 45 in good health. The sample comprised memory CD4+ T cells sorted from blood. Subset indicated: CD45RA-negative fraction. The CDR3 is CASSARGNEQFF. DNA of the CDR3: TGTGCCAGCAGCGCCAGGGGCAATGAGCAGTTCTTC.